Below, 17 T cell receptor beta chains from the same sample are listed, as sequenced in a study of shared clonotypes between healthy human individuals. Here immunoSEQ multiplex PCR was the method, and the copy in TCRdb shows in-frame clones only, minus some. Found here are over 2,000,000 clones, just under 95% of them singletons; the top ten hold 1.5% to 2%. Naive CD8 cells, CD45RO-negative and positively selected for CCR7, excluded terminally differentiated effector memory CD45RA+ cells. Sequences were obtained from naive CD8+ T cells from PBMCs. These receptors were taken from a man between 18 and 29 years old in good health. Some clones in this sample may be carry-over from other donors' samples.

This rearrangement joins TRBV4-2 to TRBJ2-1; D is undetermined. Deletions cut 1 base from V and 4 bases from J, with 11 bases between. The CDR3 is made up of 15 amino acids. Looked up from germline, CDR1 is LGHNA and CDR2 is YNFKEQ. The CDR3 DNA reads as TGTGCCAGCAGCCAAGGGGAAGTCCTATACAATGAGCAGTTCTTC. This codes for CASSQGEVLYNEQFF.

This chain joins TRBV28 and TRBJ2-1; D unresolved. Germline CDR1 and CDR2: MDHEN and SYDVKM. Trimming took off 7 bases at V and 7 bases at J, with 14 bases between the two ends. The CDR3 has 13 residues. The CDR3, as DNA: TGTGCCAGCAATCTATCCGGGCCTAATGAGCAGTTCTTC. Amino acid sequence: CASNLSGPNEQFF.

V gene TRBV7-9 combines with J gene TRBJ2-2; TRBD2 might be the D (6 bases). Germline V gene sequence: CDR1 SEHNR, CDR2 FQNEAQ (reference sequence). CDR3 size: 16 residues. V dropped 7 bases and J dropped 4 bases, with 19 bases sitting between them. The CDR3 reads CASTSPPAGFTGELFF. The CDR3 coding sequence is TGTGCCAGCACCTCCCCTCCCGCGGGGTTCACCGGGGAGCTGTTTTTT. The full variable domain, rest sourced from reference TRBV7-9 and TRBJ2-2, is DTGVSQNPRHKITKRGQNVTFRCDPISEHNRLYWYRQTLGQGPEFLTYFQNEAQLEKSRLLSDRFSAERPKGSFSTLEIQRTEQGDSAMYLCASTSPPAGFTGELFFGEGSRLTVL.

This chain connects TRBV7-9 to TRBJ2-5, with a possible D match to TRBD2 (5 bases). V was cut by 2 bases and J by 4 bases, with 8 bases left in between. Germline values: CDR1 SEHNR, CDR2 FQNEAQ (reference sequence). The CDR3 has 13 amino acids. CDR3 sequence (DNA): TGTGCCAGCAGCTTACTCGGGATAGAGACCCAGTACTTC. As protein: CASSLLGIETQYF.

This chain uses TRBV27 with TRBJ1-2; tentative D call: TRBD1 (6 bases). Germline values: CDR1 MNHEY, CDR2 SMNVEV (reference sequence). The CDR3 contains 14 residues. The V gene lost 6 bases and the J gene lost 0 bases, with 11 bases spanning the gap. The CDR3 reads CASRGGGSNYGYTF. The CDR3 coding sequence is TGTGCCAGCAGAGGGGGAGGGTCTAACTATGGCTACACCTTC.

The gene calls are TRBV27 and TRBJ2-7, with TRBD2 matching over 14 bases. Germline CDR1 reads MNHEY; CDR2 reads SMNVEV (reference sequence). The CDR3 has 17 amino acids. V trimming: 5 bases; J trimming: 1 base; junction bases outside the gene matches: 7. As DNA, the CDR3 is TGTGCCAGCAGTAACCGGGGACTAGCGGGAGTATCCTACGAGCAGTACTTC. This gives the protein CASSNRGLAGVSYEQYF.

The chain couples TRBV2 to TRBJ1-5, with TRBD1 identical over 8 bases. Germline V CDR1 and CDR2: SNHLY, FYNNEI. The V segment lost 4 bases and the J segment 4 bases; nucleotides outside the gene matches: 9. There are 16 residues in the CDR3. CDR3 protein: CASSGPGTGKNQPQHF. As DNA, the CDR3 is TGTGCCAGCAGTGGTCCCGGGACAGGAAAAAATCAGCCCCAGCATTTT.

V gene TRBV5-8 combines with J gene TRBJ2-1, with D possibly TRBD1 on 6 matching bases. With 0 bases removed from V and 1 base from J, the gap between germline ends came to 11 bases. The CDR3 has 16 residues. CDR1 is SGHTS and CDR2 is YDEGEE in the germline V gene. CDR3 residues: CASSLGTVGSYNEQFF. For the CDR3, the DNA is TGTGCCAGCAGCTTGGGGACAGTGGGGTCCTACAATGAGCAGTTCTTC.

The CDR3 here is CASSEGARSYNEQFF. The DNA of the CDR3 is TGTGCCAGCAGTGAAGGCGCCCGCTCCTACAATGAGCAGTTCTTC. The V and J genes are TRBV2 and TRBJ2-1; D not certain. The CDR3 spans 15 residues. V lost 1 base and J 0 bases, leaving 7 bases between the germline ends. CDR1 is SNHLY and CDR2 is FYNNEI in the germline V gene.

The CDR3 is CASSAGLAGDPNTGELFF. The CDR3 DNA reads as TGTGCCAGCAGCGCAGGACTAGCGGGAGACCCGAACACCGGGGAGCTGTTTTTT. J is TRBJ2-2 and V is TRBV9, with 13 bases matching TRBD2. CDR3 length: 18 residues. Trimming cost V 3 bases and J 0 bases; bases outside gene matches: 5. Germline assignment: CDR1 SGDLS and CDR2 YYNGEE. Variable domain in full (rest from reference TRBV9 and TRBJ2-2): DSGVTQTPKHLITATGQRVTLRCSPRSGDLSVYWYQQSLDQGLQFLIQYYNGEERAKGNILERFSAQQFPDLHSELNLSSLELGDSALYFCASSAGLAGDPNTGELFFGEGSRLTVL.

The rearrangement links TRBV6-4 to TRBJ2-1; D uncertain. Germline V CDR1 and CDR2: MRHNA, SNTAGT. CDR3 length: 15 amino acids. The V end was cut by 3 bases, the J end by 0 bases, with 9 bases between. The CDR3 DNA follows: TGTGCCAGCAGTGAAGTAGGCGGCTCCTACAATGAGCAGTTCTTC. This gives the protein CASSEVGGSYNEQFF.

The rearrangement joins TRBV7-9 to TRBJ1-4; D gene uncertain. The V end lost 2 bases, the J end lost 8 bases, and 18 bases lay between the germline ends. Germline assignment: CDR1 SEHNR and CDR2 FQNEAQ (reference sequence). The CDR3 spans 16 residues. The DNA of the CDR3 is TGTGCCAGCAGCTTACCTGGGCCCAACCTGGTCGAAAAACTGTTTTTT. It encodes CASSLPGPNLVEKLFF.

This chain links TRBV27 with TRBJ1-2; unclear D gene. Germline CDR1 reads MNHEY; CDR2 reads SMNVEV (reference sequence). The CDR3 consists of 13 residues. Trimming left V 7 bases short and J 0 bases short, with 9 bases between. The CDR3 reads CASKGPTNYGYTF. The CDR3 DNA sequence: TGTGCCAGCAAAGGTCCGACTAACTATGGCTACACCTTC.

The chain employs TRBV2 and TRBJ2-7; perhaps TRBD2 as D (6 bases). The CDR3 has 14 residues. Germline CDR1 reads SNHLY; CDR2 reads FYNNEI. Trimming took 6 bases from V and 3 from J, leaving 15 bases between them. The CDR3 sequence: CASRPWDGSYEQYF. As DNA, the CDR3 is TGTGCCAGCAGACCGTGGGACGGGAGCTACGAGCAGTACTTC.

The chain uses TRBV27 and TRBJ2-7; D is possibly TRBD2 (5 bases). The CDR3 extends over 13 amino acids. In germline, CDR1 is MNHEY, CDR2 SMNVEV (reference sequence). Trimming took off 8 bases at V and 0 bases at J, with 11 bases between the two ends. In nucleotides, the CDR3 is TGTGCCAGCGGGGAGAGTAGCTCCTACGAGCAGTACTTC. Translation gives CASGESSSYEQYF.

This clone has just a few counts. The chain carries TRBV7-6 and TRBJ1-1; unclear D gene. The CDR3 is made up of 12 amino acids. V shed 5 bases and J shed 3 bases, with 7 bases lying between them. Germline lookup yields CDR1 SGHVS and CDR2 FNYEAQ. DNA for the CDR3: TGTGCCAGCAGCCCGTGGGACACTGAAGCTTTCTTT. Translation gives CASSPWDTEAFF. The whole variable domain, filled in from reference TRBV7-6 and TRBJ1-1, reads GAGVSQSPRYKVTKRGQDVALRCDPISGHVSLYWYRQALGQGPEFLTYFNYEAQQDKSGLPNDRFSAERPEGSISTLTIQRTEQRDSAMYRCASSPWDTEAFFGQGTRLTVV.

The chain's CDR3 is CASSLVFPENTDTQYF. The CDR3 DNA sequence: TGTGCCAGCAGCTTAGTTTTTCCGGAGAACACAGATACGCAGTATTTT. V usage is TRBV7-2 and J usage is TRBJ2-3; D not resolved. The CDR3 loop spans 16 amino acids. Germline lookup yields CDR1 SGHTA and CDR2 FQGNSA. V gave up 1 base and J gave up 2 bases, with 13 bases separating them.